Listed below are T cell receptor beta chains from one sample, sequenced in a study of blood T cell repertoires in COVID-19. Assay: immunoSEQ multiplex PCR; the TCRdb copy retains only in-frame clones and omits some. The table records 200,000 to 250,000 clones, 70% to 90% of them present only once. Sequencing was done on a sample of peripheral blood. The receptors stem from a man aged 35 to 55 with acute or convalescent COVID-19. Both conserved end residues are part of each CDR3.

TRBV5-1	TRBJ1-6	CASGRGLDSPLHF
TRBV7-3	TRBJ2-2	CASSLNTGPGELFF
TRBV5-1	TRBJ2-4	CASSPTPSGVNIQYF
TRBV28	TRBJ1-2	CASDETGRYGYTF
TRBV30	TRBJ1-2	CAWEAGRGYTF
TRBV30	TRBJ2-7	CAWSQDYSYEQYF
TRBV6-2/TRBV6-3	TRBJ1-4	CASSRTHTGYRTNEKLFF
TRBV6-5	TRBJ1-1	CASTIQGGTEAFF
TRBV5-1	TRBJ2-3	CASSPGTHTDTQYF
TRBV27	TRBJ1-6	CASSPQRDTYSPLHF
TRBV2	TRBJ2-5	CASSATGTRETQYF
TRBV4-2	TRBJ2-1	CASSQEASGVDEQFF
TRBV18	TRBJ2-7	CASSPLGRGDEQYF
TRBV5-4	TRBJ2-1	CASSLGTGDSRNEQFF
TRBV5-6	TRBJ1-5	CASSLGTGLNNQPQHF
TRBV7-2	TRBJ1-6	CASSLGQFGSYNSPLHF
TRBV5-1	TRBJ2-1	CASSLGGGTYNEQFF
TRBV5-4	TRBJ1-2	CASSLNRANYGYTF
TRBV2	TRBJ1-4	CAGRRGAVGTNEKLFF
TRBV6-5	TRBJ1-1	CASTGGWGEAFF
TRBV24-1	TRBJ2-7	CATSDPKDGGEQYF
TRBV4-2	TRBJ2-1	CASMRQGYDEQFF
TRBV6-6	TRBJ1-1	CASRPPGQGENTEAFF
TRBV9	TRBJ2-7	CASSVVASGESEQYF
TRBV7-2	TRBJ1-1	CASSPDLNTEAFF
TRBV5-5	TRBJ2-2	CASSLVEGASGELFF
TRBV10-1	TRBJ2-3	CASSPGQTDTQYF
TRBV4-3	TRBJ2-7	CASSQDTRYYEQYF
TRBV14	TRBJ2-7	CASSQIAGPISEQYF
TRBV6-2/TRBV6-3	TRBJ2-1	CASSYPLGQAHYEQFF
TRBV6-5	TRBJ1-1	CASRVNTEAFF
TRBV6-5	TRBJ1-1	CASRPPTGGWAFF
TRBV30	TRBJ1-1	CAWSVRNEAFF
TRBV2	TRBJ1-5	CASSVARASNQPQHF
TRBV28	TRBJ1-2	CASSPPGGGYTF
TRBV4-1	TRBJ1-5	CASSLRVGPNQPQHF
TRBV6-5	TRBJ2-7	CASRQAERGTYEQYF
TRBV6-2/TRBV6-3	TRBJ2-6	CASSSKSPGQGSAGANVLTF
TRBV9	TRBJ2-1	CASSGGDRRIYNEQFF
TRBV23-1	TRBJ1-1	CASSLRGTEAFF
TRBV2	TRBJ1-2	CASSETGTGLLRGYTF
TRBV4-1	TRBJ1-6	CASSQTQASRTDSPLHF
TRBV3-1/TRBV3-2	TRBJ2-1	CASSRTNPYNEQFF
TRBV29-1	TRBJ2-7	CSTAGGRGYEQYF
TRBV7-9	TRBJ1-4	CASSLGADFNEKLFF
TRBV10-3	TRBJ1-2	CAISEKNEDGYTF
TRBV19	TRBJ1-2	CASSIAPWTGGGGYTF
TRBV11-2	TRBJ1-5	CASSFQAGPQHF
TRBV11-2	TRBJ1-1	CASSRGYLNTEAFF